Below are 10 T cell receptor beta chains sequenced from a single sample in a study of beta chain features in type 1 diabetes. Of the isolated RNA, all was reverse transcribed, and so the sequenced material was expressed TCRB transcripts. The data were produced by immunoSEQ multiplex PCR, yet TCRdb's version contains in-frame clones alone and is incomplete. The data contain roughly 230,000 clones, roughly a tenth of them singletons. These TCRs are of unknown antigen specificity. General observations from the study: Shortening that was moderate but significant affected the TCRB CDR3s of Type 1 diabetes patients in all four CD4+ subsets.

Material: naive CD4+ T cells from blood. The source is a man aged 25-45 years with type 1 diabetes.

The table lists this clone with a few counts. Different DNA sequences within this sample yield the same CDR3. V gene TRBV5-1 combines with J gene TRBJ1-1; no firm D call. CDR1 SGHRS and CDR2 YFSETQ come from the germline V gene. With 0 bases removed from V and 0 bases from J, the gap between germline ends came to 6 bases. This CDR3 region has 14 residues. CDR3 DNA sequence: TGCGCCAGCAGCTTGGACACCATGAACACTGAAGCTTTCTTT. Translating it yields CASSLDTMNTEAFF.

The J gene is TRBJ1-2, the V gene TRBV27; 8 positions match TRBD1. In germline, CDR1 is MNHEY, CDR2 SMNVEV (reference sequence). The CDR3 runs 12 residues. The V gene end was trimmed by 8 bases and the J gene end by 4 bases; junction bases not matched to a gene: 3. The chain's CDR3 is CASAGQGYGYTF. The CDR3 nucleotides are TGTGCCAGCGCCGGACAGGGCTATGGCTACACCTTC.

The chain joins TRBV5-1 to TRBJ1-1; no definite D call. V lost 3 bases, J lost 0 bases, and 12 bases lay in between. Germline CDR1 is SGHRS and CDR2 is YFSETQ. The CDR3 is made up of 15 amino acids. The DNA for the CDR3 is TGCGCCAGCAGCTCCGGTGGAGGGTTGAACACTGAAGCTTTCTTT. Translation gives CASSSGGGLNTEAFF.

The V gene is TRBV4-1, the J gene TRBJ1-6, with 11 bases identical to TRBD1. The CDR3 sequence is 19 residues long. The germline gives CDR1 MGHRA, CDR2 YSYEKL. V gave up 2 bases and J gave up 7 bases; unmatched junction bases: 13. The DNA of the CDR3 is TGCGCCAGCAGCCAACACCTTGCGAGGACAGGGGGCCGAAATTCACCCCTCCACTTT. It is translated as CASSQHLARTGGRNSPLHF.

The chain is built from TRBV5-1 and TRBJ2-7, with a possible D match to TRBD2 (5 bases). The V gene's germline CDR1 is SGHRS and CDR2 YFSETQ. V was cut by 2 bases and J by 3 bases, with 9 bases left in between. CDR3 length equals 13 residues. CDR3 residues: CASSFGNNYEQYF. The CDR3 DNA sequence: TGCGCCAGCAGCTTCGGGAACAACTACGAGCAGTACTTC.

The V and J genes are TRBV6-5 and TRBJ2-7; D is perhaps TRBD1 (5 bases). The CDR3 is 13 residues long. The V gene's germline CDR1 is MNHEY and CDR2 SVGAGI. Deletions cut 3 bases from V and 9 bases from J, with 15 bases between. For the CDR3, the DNA is TGTGCCAGCAGTTATACCCGGATGGACATGCAGTACTTC. Amino acids: CASSYTRMDMQYF.

V usage is TRBV28 and J usage is TRBJ1-6; D gene uncertain. Germline V gene data show CDR1 as MDHEN and CDR2 as SYDVKM. The CDR3 spans 14 residues. Trimming cost V 2 bases and J 9 bases, with 11 bases left between them. The DNA for the CDR3 is TGTGCCAGCAGTTTACTGGGCAACGGTTCACCCCTCCACTTT. This codes for CASSLLGNGSPLHF.

This clone was seen a handful of times. This chain connects TRBV12-5 to TRBJ2-5, with a tentative D call TRBD1 (7 bases). V was cut by 5 bases and J by 14 bases, with 27 bases left in between. Germline V CDR1 and CDR2: LGHNT, FRNRAP. The CDR3 contains 15 residues. CDR3 amino acids: CASGPGTGDSLRLYF. As DNA, the CDR3 is TGTGCTAGTGGTCCCGGTACGGGGGACAGCCTTAGGCTCTACTTC.

Only a few counts were recorded for this clone. The chain uses TRBV9 and TRBJ2-5; 13 nucleotides align to TRBD2. With 0 bases clipped from V and 5 bases from J, the junction kept 4 bases outside the gene matches. The germline V gene encodes CDR1 SGDLS and CDR2 YYNGEE. This CDR3 has 16 amino acids. The CDR3 sequence: CASSVAQGLAGETQYF. The CDR3 nucleotides are TGTGCCAGCAGCGTAGCTCAGGGACTAGCGGGGGAGACCCAGTACTTC.

This clone was counted between two and nine times. The chain links TRBV6-4 to TRBJ1-5, with D possibly TRBD1 on 5 matching bases. Germline values: CDR1 MRHNA, CDR2 SNTAGT. The V gene lost 1 base and the J gene lost 4 bases, with 11 bases spanning the gap. CDR3 size: 15 residues. CDR3 sequence (DNA): TGTGCCAGCAGTGACTTCACTCAGGGAAATCAGCCCCAGCATTTT. Translation: CASSDFTQGNQPQHF.